A single sample gave rise to the 18 T cell receptor beta chains below, sequenced in a study of monozygotic twins with cystic fibrosis. Sequenced by immunoSEQ multiplex PCR; TCRdb stores in-frame clones only, minus some. The table lists under 20,000 clones, nearly 98% of them singletons. The sequencing sample was made of blood. The receptors here all came from a woman aged 25 to 45 with cystic fibrosis.

V gene TRBV4-3 combines with J gene TRBJ2-1, with D possibly TRBD1 on 6 matching bases. The V gene lost 1 base and the J gene lost 0 bases, with 13 bases spanning the gap. Germline V lookup: CDR1 LGHNA, CDR2 YSLEER. This CDR3 has 17 amino acids. In DNA, the CDR3 is TGCGCCAGCAGCCAAGGAACAGGGCCAGACTCCTACAATGAGCAGTTCTTC. Translating it yields CASSQGTGPDSYNEQFF.

The gene calls are TRBV4-3 and TRBJ1-4, with a tentative D call TRBD1 (5 bases). V was trimmed by 4 bases and J by 2 bases, leaving 20 bases between them. Germline V CDR1 and CDR2: LGHNA, YSLEER. This CDR3 has 18 residues. CDR3 in amino acids: CASSPPFVGGSTNEKLFF. The CDR3 DNA follows: TGCGCCAGCAGCCCCCCATTTGTTGGGGGGTCGACTAATGAAAAACTGTTTTTT.

The rearrangement joins TRBV28 to TRBJ2-7; no firm D call. V dropped 3 bases and J dropped 0 bases, with 6 bases sitting between them. Germline lookup yields CDR1 MDHEN and CDR2 SYDVKM. This CDR3 has 13 residues. In nucleotides, the CDR3 is TGTGCCAGCAGTTTTCCAAGCTCCTACGAGCAGTACTTC. This codes for CASSFPSSYEQYF. The variable domain in full, with the rest retrieved from reference TRBV28 and TRBJ2-7, is DVKVTQSSRYLVKRTGEKVFLECVQDMDHENMFWYRQDPGLGLRLIYFSYDVKMKEKGDIPEGYSVSREKKERFSLILESASTNQTSMYLCASSFPSSYEQYFGPGTRLTVT.

The chain links TRBV9 to TRBJ1-2; D is unclear. CDR1 SGDLS and CDR2 YYNGEE come from the germline V gene. CDR3 length equals 13 residues. V was pared by 3 bases and J by 8 bases, with 14 bases between. As DNA, the CDR3 is TGTGCCAGCAGCGCACACGACCTTGGCGGCTACACCTTC. Protein: CASSAHDLGGYTF.

The chain joins TRBV4-3 to TRBJ2-1, with 11 bases lining up with TRBD2. This CDR3 has 13 amino acids. Unmatched junction bases numbered 3, after V lost 1 base and J lost 13 bases. Germline values: CDR1 LGHNA, CDR2 YSLEER. The CDR3 spells CASSQGLAGLQFF. As DNA, the CDR3 is TGCGCCAGCAGCCAAGGACTAGCGGGGCTTCAGTTCTTC.

The chain recombines TRBV14 with TRBJ1-2; D remains ambiguous. Germline CDR1 is SGHDN and CDR2 is FVKESK. The CDR3 covers 12 residues. Trimming stripped 3 bases from V and 7 bases from J, with 9 bases between. Written as DNA, the CDR3 is TGTGCCAGCAGCCACTCCTTCGGTGGCTACACCTTC. It specifies CASSHSFGGYTF.

For the CDR3, the DNA is TGCGCCAGCAACGACAGGGACACTGAAGCTTTCTTT. Its translation: CASNDRDTEAFF. The chain couples TRBV10-1 to TRBJ1-1; 7 bases fit TRBD1. V lost 7 bases, J lost 3 bases, and 2 bases stayed unmatched. This CDR3 is 12 amino acids long. CDR1 is WNHNN, CDR2 SYGVQD, per germline (reference sequence).

V and J are TRBV27 and TRBJ1-6; no definite D call. The V and J ends lost 0 bases and 8 bases respectively, with 11 bases between them. The CDR3 is made up of 15 amino acids. Germline V gene lookup returns CDR1 MNHEY and CDR2 SMNVEV (reference sequence). The CDR3 sequence is CASSLSTPRDSPLHF. In DNA, the CDR3 is TGTGCCAGCAGTTTATCGACCCCCAGAGATTCACCCCTCCACTTT.

This chain uses TRBV13 with TRBJ2-6, with a weak D call TRBD2 (6 bases). V was pared by 5 bases and J by 0 bases, with 11 bases between. This CDR3 spans 16 amino acids. CDR1 and CDR2 (germline): PRHDT, FYEKMQ (reference sequence). Written as DNA, the CDR3 is TGTGCCAGCAGCCATCACGGGGGCTCTGGGGCCAACGTCCTGACTTTC. This sequence encodes CASSHHGGSGANVLTF.

The genes are TRBV19 and TRBJ2-7; D remains ambiguous. The germline CDR1 and CDR2 sequences are LNHDA and SQIVND (reference sequence). Trimming shortened V by 3 bases and J by 3 bases, and 9 bases separated the two germline ends. This CDR3 has 13 residues. The CDR3 nucleotides read TGTGCCAGTAGTATTGGAAGAGGCTACGAGCAGTACTTC. This gives the protein CASSIGRGYEQYF.

The gene calls are TRBV11-3 and TRBJ2-1; no clear D. CDR1 and CDR2 (germline): SGHNT, YENEEA. Trimming shortened V by 4 bases and J by 8 bases, and 12 bases separated the two germline ends. CDR3 length equals 13 residues. The CDR3 DNA sequence: TGTGCCAGCAGCTCATGGGGTGGCGATGAGCAGTTCTTC. Residues: CASSSWGGDEQFF.

The sample holds one count of this clone. The V and J genes are TRBV7-2 and TRBJ1-6; 9 nucleotides align to TRBD1. J gave up 12 bases and V 5 bases, and 5 bases lay outside the gene matches. This CDR3 spans 13 amino acids. Germline V gene data show CDR1 as SGHTA and CDR2 as FQGNSA. CDR3 loop: CASSGRDREPLHF. The CDR3 region has the DNA TGTGCCAGCAGCGGCCGGGACAGGGAACCCCTCCACTTT.

This chain's CDR3 is CASSPTRGATNEKLFF. For the CDR3, the DNA is TGTGCCAGCAGTCCGACGAGGGGAGCAACTAATGAAAAACTGTTTTTT. The chain joins TRBV28 to TRBJ1-4; D is perhaps TRBD1 (5 bases). This CDR3 is 16 amino acids long. Trimming shortened V by 5 bases and J by 0 bases, and 13 bases separated the two germline ends. The germline gives CDR1 MDHEN, CDR2 SYDVKM.

This clone was observed once. The gene calls are TRBV6-5 and TRBJ2-7; D possibly matches TRBD1 or TRBD2 (5 bases each). Between the trimmed V and J ends, which lost 4 bases and 2 bases, there was a span of 12 bases. CDR1 and CDR2 from the germline V gene are MNHEY and SVGAGI. The CDR3 has 14 residues. In DNA form, the CDR3 reads TGTGCCAGCAGTTGGGGGACGGGAACCTACGAGCAGTACTTC. Translating it yields CASSWGTGTYEQYF.

The V call is TRBV28, the J call TRBJ1-6; D unclear. CDR3 size: 16 residues. Germline V lookup: CDR1 MDHEN, CDR2 SYDVKM. V was clipped by 3 bases and J by 1 base, with 10 bases between them. The CDR3 DNA sequence: TGTGCCAGCAGTTTGATGGGGATTTCCTATAATTCACCCCTCCACTTT. It specifies CASSLMGISYNSPLHF. Full variable domain (missing parts from reference TRBV28 and TRBJ1-6): DVKVTQSSRYLVKRTGEKVFLECVQDMDHENMFWYRQDPGLGLRLIYFSYDVKMKEKGDIPEGYSVSREKKERFSLILESASTNQTSMYLCASSLMGISYNSPLHFGNGTRLTVT.

The V gene is TRBV4-1, the J gene TRBJ1-2; D is unresolved. The V gene lost 8 bases and the J gene lost 4 bases, with 20 bases spanning the gap. The CDR3 has 15 amino acids. Germline values: CDR1 MGHRA, CDR2 YSYEKL. The CDR3 nucleotides read TGCGCCAGCTCGCCGGGGAGGGAAACGTCCTATGGCTACACCTTC. Its protein is CASSPGRETSYGYTF.

This chain links TRBV4-1 with TRBJ2-7; the D gene is possibly TRBD1 (6 bases). CDR1 and CDR2 from the germline V gene are MGHRA and YSYEKL. The CDR3 sequence is 15 residues long. The V gene lost 1 base and the J gene lost 3 bases, with 13 bases spanning the gap. The CDR3 protein is CASSQGTAKDYEQYF. Written as DNA, the CDR3 is TGCGCCAGCAGCCAAGGGACAGCAAAAGACTACGAGCAGTACTTC.

V and J are TRBV10-3 and TRBJ2-2, with 7 bases aligning to TRBD1. The ends lost 0 bases at V and 6 bases at J; junction bases unmatched: 4. Germline values: CDR1 ENHRY, CDR2 SYGVKD. CDR3 size: 15 residues. CDR3: CAISESGQVSGELFF. The CDR3 nucleotides are TGTGCCATCAGTGAGTCCGGACAGGTCTCCGGGGAGCTGTTTTTT.